What follows are 15 T cell receptor beta chains derived from one specimen sequenced in a study of blood T cell repertoires in COVID-19. Libraries were prepared by immunoSEQ multiplex PCR; TCRdb keeps only in-frame clonotypes and omits some of them. The sample contains 130,000 to 150,000 clones, approximately 80% of which appear only once. The material sequenced was peripheral blood. These receptors were taken from a woman aged 50 to 65 with acute or convalescent COVID-19.

The chain uses TRBV18 and TRBJ1-1; D gene unclear. Trimming removed 3 bases at V and 4 bases at J, with 9 bases between. The CDR3 covers 13 residues. In germline, CDR1 is KGHSH, CDR2 LQKENI. CDR3 sequence reads: CASSPLIRTEAFF. CDR3 coding DNA: TGTGCCAGCTCACCGTTAATCCGCACTGAAGCTTTCTTT. The variable domain in full, completed from reference TRBV18 and TRBJ1-1, reads NAGVMQNPRHLVRRRGQEARLRCSPMKGHSHVYWYRQLPEEGLKFMVYLQKENIIDESGMPKERFSAEFPKEGPSILRIQQVVRGDSAAYFCASSPLIRTEAFFGQGTRLTVV.

This chain connects TRBV9 to TRBJ1-2; D is unresolved. V was shortened by 2 bases and J by 2 bases, with 10 bases between the two germline ends. Germline CDR1 reads SGDLS; CDR2 reads YYNGEE. CDR3 length equals 14 residues. The CDR3 bases are TGTGCCAGCAGCGTTGGCTCCGGGAACTATGGCTACACCTTC. As protein: CASSVGSGNYGYTF.

V usage is TRBV5-1 and J usage is TRBJ2-1; D possibly corresponds to TRBD1 (5 bases). This CDR3 is built from 14 residues. Germline V CDR1 and CDR2: SGHRS, YFSETQ. V was pared by 0 bases and J by 7 bases, with 11 bases between. CDR3 DNA sequence: TGCGCCAGCAGCTTGGCAGGGCCCAATAATGAGCAGTTCTTC. Protein product: CASSLAGPNNEQFF.

This chain uses TRBV12-3 or TRBV12-4 with TRBJ2-1; D remains unclear. Trimming stripped 6 bases from V and 9 bases from J, with 6 bases between. This CDR3 has 10 residues. CDR3 DNA sequence: TGTGCCAGCAGCGGGTCTGAGCAGTTCTTC. Translating gives CASSGSEQFF.

The chain has TRBV7-2 and TRBJ1-5; TRBD1 might be the D (5 bases). Germline V CDR1 and CDR2: SGHTA, FQGNSA. The CDR3 loop spans 13 amino acids. Trimming cost V 5 bases and J 7 bases, with 12 bases left between them. This CDR3 is CASSPQGSQPQHF. CDR3 nucleotides: TGTGCCAGCAGCCCTCAGGGTTCGCAGCCCCAGCATTTT.

V and J are TRBV7-7 and TRBJ2-5; TRBD1 matches at 9 bases. V shed 3 bases, J shed 5 bases, and the junction held 7 bases outside the gene matches. The CDR3 spans 15 residues. Germline values: CDR1 SSHAT, CDR2 FNYEAQ (reference sequence). CDR3 sequence reads: CASSFRGQGLETQYF. The CDR3 bases are TGTGCCAGCAGCTTCCGGGGACAGGGTCTCGAGACCCAGTACTTC.

This chain joins TRBV27 and TRBJ1-1, with 8 bases fitting TRBD1. Germline loops: CDR1 MNHEY, CDR2 SMNVEV (reference sequence). This CDR3 comprises 15 residues. The V and J ends lost 6 bases and 3 bases, in that order; junction bases with no gene match: 9. This chain's CDR3 is CASRAQGVRDTEAFF. CDR3 coding DNA: TGTGCCAGCAGGGCACAGGGGGTTCGTGACACTGAAGCTTTCTTT.

The J gene is TRBJ2-2, the V gene TRBV7-9; 7 bases are shared with TRBD1. The length of the CDR3 is 15 residues. V was pared by 1 base and J by 3 bases, with 2 bases of the junction left unmatched. The germline V gene has CDR1 SEHNR and CDR2 FQNEAQ (reference sequence). Here the CDR3 DNA reads TGTGCCAGCAGCTTAGGGGGACAGCACACCGGGGAGCTGTTTTTT. Translation: CASSLGGQHTGELFF.

CDR3 DNA sequence: TGCAGTGCTAGTTCAGGGGCTAACTATGGCTACACCTTC. Residues: CSASSGANYGYTF. J is TRBJ1-2 and V is TRBV20-1; the D gene is possibly TRBD1 (6 bases). Germline lookup yields CDR1 DFQATT and CDR2 SNEGSKA (reference sequence). CDR3 length: 13 residues. Trimming left V 3 bases short and J 0 bases short, with 8 bases between.

The chain carries TRBV27 and TRBJ2-7; the match to TRBD1 covers 8 bases. With V trimmed by 2 bases and J by 9 bases, 9 bases remained unmatched. CDR3 length: 14 residues. Germline V lookup: CDR1 MNHEY, CDR2 SMNVEV (reference sequence). CDR3 nucleotides: TGTGCCAGCAGTTTAACCGGACAGGGCATGGTGCAGTACTTC. It yields the protein CASSLTGQGMVQYF.

This clone was found a few times. The chain combines TRBV30 with TRBJ1-1; 8 bases are shared with TRBD1. This CDR3 is built from 14 residues. Germline trimming cut 4 bases from V and 0 bases from J; bases unmatched to any gene: 4. CDR1 is GTSNPN and CDR2 is SVGIG in the germline V gene (reference sequence). CDR3 sequence (DNA): TGTGCCTGGACGGGACAGGTGATGAACACTGAAGCTTTCTTT. This translates into CAWTGQVMNTEAFF.

The chain links TRBV4-3 to TRBJ1-5; D gene unclear. This CDR3 has 15 amino acids. V gave up 0 bases and J gave up 0 bases, with 6 bases separating them. The V gene's germline CDR1 is LGHNA and CDR2 YSLEER. The CDR3 nucleotides are TGCGCCAGCAGCCAAGACAGACATAGCAATCAGCCCCAGCATTTT. This gives the protein CASSQDRHSNQPQHF.

The chain links TRBV28 to TRBJ2-1, with TRBD2 matching 8 bases. J gave up 5 bases and V 1 base, and 7 bases lay outside the gene matches. CDR3 size: 16 residues. Per the germline V gene, CDR1 is MDHEN and CDR2 is SYDVKM. The CDR3 DNA follows: TGTGCCAGCAGTTTATCGGTAGCGGGGAATAACAATGAGCAGTTCTTC. Its protein product is CASSLSVAGNNNEQFF.

The V call is TRBV6-5, the J call TRBJ1-5, with D hard to call. The CDR3 loop spans 13 amino acids. V lost 5 bases, J lost 4 bases, and 9 bases lay in between. Germline V gene lookup returns CDR1 MNHEY and CDR2 SVGAGI. DNA of the CDR3: TGTGCCAGCAGTCTGGCTCAAAATCAGCCCCAGCATTTT. It is translated as CASSLAQNQPQHF.

The chain combines TRBV19 with TRBJ2-3; 8 positions agree with TRBD1. This CDR3 has 16 residues. Germline V gene sequence: CDR1 LNHDA, CDR2 SQIVND (reference sequence). The junction had 8 bases not matched to a gene; V was cut back by 4 bases and J by 2 bases. CDR3 sequence reads: CASSTSQGAYTDTQYF. The CDR3 coding sequence is TGTGCCAGTAGTACAAGCCAGGGGGCGTACACAGATACGCAGTATTTT.